A selection of T cell receptor beta chains follows, all from one sample in a study of OX40 agonist ivuxolimab in advanced cancers. The assay was immunoSEQ multiplex PCR, and TCRdb's table has in-frame clones only and misses some. The data hold around 85,000 clones, with about 90% observed a single time. The sample consisted of CD4+ or CD8+ T cells sorted from blood, taken in a trial of the OX40 agonist ivuxolimab. The receptors here all came from an adult with an advanced solid tumor such as melanoma, head and neck, liver or kidney cancer. The CDR3 runs from the conserved cysteine through the conserved F or W. A D gene is named only where the DNA matches it firmly. The size field is filled for only some rows; it gives once, few, many or a size class.

d_call,v_call,clone_size,j_call,cdr3_aa,cdr3_nt
TRBD2,TRBV7-3,NA,TRBJ2-1,CASSRELAGDYNEQFF,TGTGCCAGCAGCCGTGAACTAGCGGGGGATTACAATGAGCAGTTCTTC
NA,TRBV19,NA,TRBJ1-1,CASSIGLGTEAFF,TGTGCCAGTAGTATAGGTCTCGGCACTGAAGCTTTCTTT
NA,TRBV7-9,NA,TRBJ1-1,CASSLSANTEAFF,TGTGCCAGCAGCTTATCTGCTAACACTGAAGCTTTCTTT
NA,TRBV25-1,NA,TRBJ2-5,CASSGPETQYF,TGTGCCAGCAGTGGGCCAGAGACCCAGTACTTC
NA,TRBV30,NA,TRBJ1-5,CAWSGGIGNQPQHF,TGTGCCTGGAGTGGGGGGATAGGCAATCAGCCCCAGCATTTT
NA,TRBV4-2,NA,TRBJ2-5,CASSQEGQETQYF,TGTGCCAGCAGCCAAGAAGGGCAAGAGACCCAGTACTTC
NA,TRBV6-5,NA,TRBJ2-1,CASSYPNLASGQFF,TGTGCCAGCAGTTACCCTAACCTAGCATCAGGGCAGTTCTTC
NA,TRBV9,NA,TRBJ2-3,CASSAGGRRTDTQYF,TGTGCCAGCAGCGCGGGGGGCCGGCGCACAGATACGCAGTATTTT
TRBD1,TRBV6-6,NA,TRBJ2-1,CASSKTGAYNEQFF,TGTGCCAGCAGTAAAACAGGGGCCTACAATGAGCAGTTCTTC
NA,TRBV19,NA,TRBJ1-1,CASSTIGNTEAFF,TGTGCCAGTAGTACCATCGGGAACACTGAAGCTTTCTTT
NA,TRBV30,NA,TRBJ1-1,CAWSVLGGTEAFF,TGTGCCTGGAGTGTACTTGGGGGCACTGAAGCTTTCTTT
NA,TRBV21-1,NA,TRBJ1-5,CASSPNQPQHF,TGTGCCAGCAGCCCCAATCAGCCCCAGCATTTT
TRBD1,TRBV4-1,once,TRBJ2-3,CASSQDAGTGLGNTQYF,TGCGCCAGCAGCCAAGATGCCGGGACAGGGTTGGGAAATACGCAGTATTTT
TRBD2,TRBV9,NA,TRBJ2-3,CASSPGGSQYF,TGTGCCAGCAGCCCGGGAGGGTCGCAGTATTTT
NA,TRBV11-1,NA,TRBJ1-2,CASSVDFLGDYTF,TGTGCCAGCAGCGTTGATTTTTTAGGGGACTACACCTTC
NA,TRBV19,NA,TRBJ2-1,CASSIPTYDNEQFF,TGTGCCAGTAGTATCCCGACCTACGACAATGAGCAGTTCTTC